The clone carrying this T cell receptor (beta chain) has only a few counts. Its specificity is not known. With constant-segment primers, 5'RACE yielded cDNA libraries of TCR alpha and TCR beta that carried sample barcodes and UMIs. TCRdb re-derived calls from the 5' RACE reads in MiXCR, one entry per CDR3 protein. This table holds 200,000 to 250,000 distinct CDR3 sequences, 9.5% to 10% found once. The data are from a study of T-cell memory formation after mild COVID-19. Study-wide points: A balance of CD4 and CD8 characterized clones contracting day 15 to 85, whereas later expanders leaned CD4+. Researchers report contracting CD4+ clones mostly in CM and EM, with CD8+ clones in EMRA.

Sequenced sample: PBMCs or a T cell subset sorted from them (not recorded which). This clonotype was obtained from a man in his late teens or twenties who had mild COVID-19 (a few samples of this study predate the infection). Cell type and time point are not known.

CDR3 DNA: TGTGCCAGCAGTGACCAGGGGCATTGGGGCTACACCTTC. Protein product: CASSDQGHWGYTF. The chain recombines TRBV6-5 with TRBJ1-2; TRBD1 might be the D (6 bases). The CDR3 runs to 13 residues. V gave up 5 bases and J gave up 8 bases, with 15 bases separating them. Germline assignment: CDR1 MNHEY and CDR2 SVGAGI.